What follows is one TCR beta chain and its context. No antigen is known for it. CDR3 length: 14 amino acids. Germline V gene data show CDR1 as GTSNPN and CDR2 as SVGIG (reference sequence). V lost 0 bases and J lost 7, with 13 bases in between. These data are taken from a study of STAT5B mutations in CD4+ large granular lymphocyte leukemia. Study-wide findings and caveats: Main leukemic clonotypes were patient-specific, but more than 20% appeared at low frequency elsewhere.

Only in-frame clones appear in the TCRdb table, and some are missing; sequencing was by immunoSEQ multiplex PCR. The data show more than 30,000 clones, around 90% seen once. The sample comprised CD4+ T cells from blood buffy coats. The chain uses TRBV30 and TRBJ1-5; D uncertain. This TCR derives from a human donor in good health. CDR3 loop: CAWSVWHEYQPQHF. DNA of the CDR3: TGTGCCTGGAGTGTATGGCACGAATACCAGCCCCAGCATTTT.